Given below is one T cell receptor (beta chain) in context. In the PCR, 60 Vbeta and 13 Jbeta primers were used. Data came from immunoSEQ multiplex PCR; TCRdb stores just in-frame clones and leaves some out. Here the sample spans 100,000 to 150,000 clones, 75% to 85% being singletons. All the people who gave samples were healthy bone marrow donors. These data are taken from a study of cytomegalovirus exposure and HLA in healthy donors. In the study overall: Early on, a data release was issued that held roughly 80 million unique TCRs from HLA-typed donors.

CDR3 length: 13 amino acids. The J segment lost 8 bases and the V segment lost 1 base, leaving 2 bases of the junction unmatched. The germline CDR1 and CDR2 sequences are MGHRA and YSYEKL. The clonotype comes from a girl aged 2-10 years in good health and CMV-seronegative. V gene TRBV4-1 combines with J gene TRBJ2-1; 7 bases match TRBD2. The sequencing sample was made of PBMCs. The CDR3 DNA reads TGCGCCAGCAGCCAAGCGGGAGGCGATGAGCAGTTCTTC. This gives the protein CASSQAGGDEQFF.